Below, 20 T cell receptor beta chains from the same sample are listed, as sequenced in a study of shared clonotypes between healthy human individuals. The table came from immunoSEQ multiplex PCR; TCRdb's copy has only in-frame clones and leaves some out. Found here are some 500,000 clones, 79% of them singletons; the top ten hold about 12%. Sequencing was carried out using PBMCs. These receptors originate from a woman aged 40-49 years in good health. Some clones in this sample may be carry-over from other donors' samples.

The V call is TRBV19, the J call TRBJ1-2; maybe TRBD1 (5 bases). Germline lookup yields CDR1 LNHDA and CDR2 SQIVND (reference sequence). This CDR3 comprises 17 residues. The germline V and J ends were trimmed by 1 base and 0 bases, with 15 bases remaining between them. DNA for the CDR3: TGTGCCAGTAGTATAGGTACTTACAGGAAAACTAACTATGGCTACACCTTC. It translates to CASSIGTYRKTNYGYTF.

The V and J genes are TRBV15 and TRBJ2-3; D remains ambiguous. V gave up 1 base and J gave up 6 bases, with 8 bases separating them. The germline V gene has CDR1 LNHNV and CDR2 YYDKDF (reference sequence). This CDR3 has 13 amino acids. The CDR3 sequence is CATSRVTWDTQYF. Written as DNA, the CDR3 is TGTGCCACCAGCAGAGTGACATGGGATACGCAGTATTTT.

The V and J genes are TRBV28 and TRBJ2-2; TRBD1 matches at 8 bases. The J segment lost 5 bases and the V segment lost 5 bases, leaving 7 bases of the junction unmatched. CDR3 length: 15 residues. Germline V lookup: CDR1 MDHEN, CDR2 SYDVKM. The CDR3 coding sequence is TGTGCCAGCAGTACCGGACAGGGTTTGACCGGGGAGCTGTTTTTT. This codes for CASSTGQGLTGELFF. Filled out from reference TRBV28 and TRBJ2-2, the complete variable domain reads DVKVTQSSRYLVKRTGEKVFLECVQDMDHENMFWYRQDPGLGLRLIYFSYDVKMKEKGDIPEGYSVSREKKERFSLILESASTNQTSMYLCASSTGQGLTGELFFGEGSRLTVL.

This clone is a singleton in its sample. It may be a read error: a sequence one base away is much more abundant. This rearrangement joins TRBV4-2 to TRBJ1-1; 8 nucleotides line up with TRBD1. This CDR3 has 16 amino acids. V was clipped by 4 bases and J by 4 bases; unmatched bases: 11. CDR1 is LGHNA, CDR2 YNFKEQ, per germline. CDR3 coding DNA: TGTGCCAGCAGCCCGTGGACAGGGATTGCGGGCACTGAAGCTTTCTTT. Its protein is CASSPWTGIAGTEAFF.

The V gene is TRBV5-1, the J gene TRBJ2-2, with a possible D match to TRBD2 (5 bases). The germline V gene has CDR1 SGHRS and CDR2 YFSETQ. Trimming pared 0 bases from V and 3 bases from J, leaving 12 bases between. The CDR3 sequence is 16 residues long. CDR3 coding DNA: TGCGCCAGCAGCTTGGGAGGGCAGCACTACACCGGGGAGCTGTTTTTT. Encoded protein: CASSLGGQHYTGELFF.

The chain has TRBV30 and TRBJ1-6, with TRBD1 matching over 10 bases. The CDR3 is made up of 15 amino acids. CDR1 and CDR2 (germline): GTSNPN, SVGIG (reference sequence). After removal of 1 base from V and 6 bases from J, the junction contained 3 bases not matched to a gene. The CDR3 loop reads CAWSGWDRGNSPLHF. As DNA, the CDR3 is TGTGCCTGGAGTGGATGGGACAGGGGTAATTCACCCCTCCACTTT.

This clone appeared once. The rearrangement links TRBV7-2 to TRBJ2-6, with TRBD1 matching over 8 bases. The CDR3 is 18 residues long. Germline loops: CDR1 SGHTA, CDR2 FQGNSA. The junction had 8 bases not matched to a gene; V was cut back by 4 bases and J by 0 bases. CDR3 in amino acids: CASSWKGTGDSGANVLTF. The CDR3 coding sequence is TGTGCCAGCAGCTGGAAAGGGACAGGTGACTCTGGGGCCAACGTCCTGACTTTC.

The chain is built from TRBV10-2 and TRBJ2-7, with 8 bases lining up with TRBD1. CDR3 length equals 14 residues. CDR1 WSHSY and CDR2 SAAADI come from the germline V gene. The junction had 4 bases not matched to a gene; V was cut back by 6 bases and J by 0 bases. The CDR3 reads CASSYGQGSYEQYF. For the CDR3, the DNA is TGCGCCAGCAGCTACGGACAGGGCTCCTACGAGCAGTACTTC.

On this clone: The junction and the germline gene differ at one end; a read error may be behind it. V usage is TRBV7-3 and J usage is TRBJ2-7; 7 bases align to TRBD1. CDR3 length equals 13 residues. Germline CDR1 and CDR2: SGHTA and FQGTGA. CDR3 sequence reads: CASSQGQTYEQYF. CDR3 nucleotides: TGCGCCAGCAGCCAGGGACAGACCTACGAGCAGTACTTC.

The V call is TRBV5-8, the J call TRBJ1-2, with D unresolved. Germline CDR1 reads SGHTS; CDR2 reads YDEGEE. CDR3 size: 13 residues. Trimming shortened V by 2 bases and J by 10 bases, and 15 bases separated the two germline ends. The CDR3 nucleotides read TGTGCCAGCAGCTTCGTTGGGGTCGCTCTCTACACCTTC. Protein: CASSFVGVALYTF.

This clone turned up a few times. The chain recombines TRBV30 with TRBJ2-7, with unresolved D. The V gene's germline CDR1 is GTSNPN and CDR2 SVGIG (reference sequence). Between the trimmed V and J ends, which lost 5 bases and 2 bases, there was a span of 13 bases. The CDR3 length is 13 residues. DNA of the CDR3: TGTGCCTGGGTCAAGGGATCCCCCTACGAGCAGTACTTC. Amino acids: CAWVKGSPYEQYF.

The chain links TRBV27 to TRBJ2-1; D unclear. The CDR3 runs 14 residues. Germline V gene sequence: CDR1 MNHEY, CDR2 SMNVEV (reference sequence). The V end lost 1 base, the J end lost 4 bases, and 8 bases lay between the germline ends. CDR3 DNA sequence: TGTGCCAGCAGTTTATGGGCAGGATACAATGAGCAGTTCTTC. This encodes CASSLWAGYNEQFF.

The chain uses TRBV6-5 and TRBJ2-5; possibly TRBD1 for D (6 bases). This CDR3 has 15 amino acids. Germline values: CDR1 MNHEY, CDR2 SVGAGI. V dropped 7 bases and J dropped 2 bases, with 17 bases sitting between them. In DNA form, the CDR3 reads TGTGCCAGCAAAATCTCTACAGGGTTTCAAGAGACCCAGTACTTC. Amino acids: CASKISTGFQETQYF.

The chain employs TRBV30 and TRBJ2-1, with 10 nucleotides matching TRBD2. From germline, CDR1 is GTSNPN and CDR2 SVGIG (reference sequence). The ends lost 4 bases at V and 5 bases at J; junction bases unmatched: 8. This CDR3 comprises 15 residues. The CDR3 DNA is TGTGCCTGGAAAGTCCGTCTAGCGGGAGACAATGAGCAGTTCTTC. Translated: CAWKVRLAGDNEQFF.

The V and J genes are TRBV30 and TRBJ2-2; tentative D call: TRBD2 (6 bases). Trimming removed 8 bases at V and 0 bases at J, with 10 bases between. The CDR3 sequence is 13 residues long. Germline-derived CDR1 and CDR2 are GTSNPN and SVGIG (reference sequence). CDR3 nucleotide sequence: TGTGCCAGGGACTTTCCGAACACCGGGGAGCTGTTTTTT. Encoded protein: CARDFPNTGELFF. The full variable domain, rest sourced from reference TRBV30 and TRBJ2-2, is SQTIHQWPATLVQPVGSPLSLECTVEGTSNPNLYWYRQAAGRGLQLLFYSVGIGQISSEVPQNLSASRPQDRQFILSSKKLLLSDSGFYLCARDFPNTGELFFGEGSRLTVL.

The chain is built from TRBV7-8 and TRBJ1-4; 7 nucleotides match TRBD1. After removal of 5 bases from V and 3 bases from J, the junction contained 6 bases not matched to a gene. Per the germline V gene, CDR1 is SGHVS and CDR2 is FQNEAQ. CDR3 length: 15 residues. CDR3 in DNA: TGTGCCAGCAGCCCATACACAGGGGCTAATGAAAAACTGTTTTTT. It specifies CASSPYTGANEKLFF.

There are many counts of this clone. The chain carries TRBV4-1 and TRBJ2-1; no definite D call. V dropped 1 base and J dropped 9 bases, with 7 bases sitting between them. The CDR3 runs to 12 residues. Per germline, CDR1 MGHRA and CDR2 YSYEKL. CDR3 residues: CASSQVAREQFF. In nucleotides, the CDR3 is TGCGCCAGCAGCCAAGTCGCTCGTGAGCAGTTCTTC.

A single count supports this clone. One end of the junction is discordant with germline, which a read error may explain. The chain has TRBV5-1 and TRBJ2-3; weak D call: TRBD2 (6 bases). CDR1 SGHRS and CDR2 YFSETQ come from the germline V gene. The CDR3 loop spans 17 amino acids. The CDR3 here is CATSDALGGTSTDTQYF. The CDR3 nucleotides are TGCGCCACCAGCGACGCTTTGGGGGGAACTAGCACAGATACGCAGTATTTT.

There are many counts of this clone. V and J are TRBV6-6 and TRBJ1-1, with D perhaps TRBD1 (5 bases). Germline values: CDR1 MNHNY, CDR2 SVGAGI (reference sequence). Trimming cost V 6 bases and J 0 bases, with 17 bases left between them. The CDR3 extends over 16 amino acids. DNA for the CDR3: TGTGCCAGCAGGTTCACATCCCAGGGTATGAACACTGAAGCTTTCTTT. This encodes CASRFTSQGMNTEAFF.

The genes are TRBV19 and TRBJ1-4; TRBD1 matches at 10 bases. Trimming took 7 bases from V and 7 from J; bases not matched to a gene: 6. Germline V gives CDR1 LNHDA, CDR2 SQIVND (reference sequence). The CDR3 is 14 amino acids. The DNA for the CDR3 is TGTGCCAGTATTCGACAGGGGGCGGGTGAAAAACTGTTTTTT. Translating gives CASIRQGAGEKLFF.